This is a list of T cell receptor beta chains from one sample in a study of Graves' ophthalmopathy and Graves' hyperthyroidism. One entry per CDR3 protein, called by TCRdb with MiXCR from the multiplex PCR reads. The sample consists of roughly 700,000 distinct CDR3 sequences, roughly 40% of them appearing once. Sequenced sample: peripheral blood. The receptors here all came from an adult man with Graves' ophthalmopathy. Each CDR3 is given with its conserved first and last residue.

V gene: TRBV11-1; J gene: TRBJ1-5; CDR3 protein: CASSFGQGLPNQSQHF
V gene: TRBV4-1; J gene: TRBJ2-6; CDR3 protein: CASSPRGAPGANVLTF
V gene: TRBV20-1; J gene: TRBJ1-6; CDR3 protein: CSARKTDYNSPLHF
V gene: TRBV9; J gene: TRBJ1-2; CDR3 protein: CASSVFDRTAGYTF
V gene: TRBV25-1; J gene: TRBJ2-7; CDR3 protein: CASSPLEEYEQYF
V gene: TRBV20-1; J gene: TRBJ1-5; CDR3 protein: CSAISLPSNQPQHF
V gene: TRBV7-9; J gene: TRBJ2-7; CDR3 protein: CASSFGGQGVNEQYF
V gene: TRBV7-9; J gene: TRBJ2-7; CDR3 protein: CASTSGRTKDEQYF
V gene: TRBV24-1; J gene: TRBJ1-5; CDR3 protein: CATSDWAAGTQHF
V gene: TRBV7-2; J gene: TRBJ2-7; CDR3 protein: CASSSAGGSTEQYF
V gene: TRBV20-1; J gene: TRBJ1-1; CDR3 protein: CSAQYVQRGTEAFF
V gene: TRBV19; J gene: TRBJ2-7; CDR3 protein: CASSRGIRSYEQYF
V gene: TRBV29-1; J gene: TRBJ1-5; CDR3 protein: CSLGGRGGQPQHF
V gene: TRBV9; J gene: TRBJ1-6; CDR3 protein: CASSPRTGGVSPLHF
V gene: TRBV4-3; J gene: TRBJ1-5; CDR3 protein: CASSQDREQPQHF
V gene: TRBV12-3/TRBV12-4; J gene: TRBJ1-2; CDR3 protein: CASSFWTGSTDGYTF
V gene: TRBV7-2; J gene: TRBJ2-5; CDR3 protein: CASSPGLAGEIETQYF
V gene: TRBV5-1; J gene: TRBJ2-2; CDR3 protein: CASRMGSGSTGELFF
V gene: TRBV6-5; J gene: TRBJ2-2; CDR3 protein: CASPGEGTGELFF